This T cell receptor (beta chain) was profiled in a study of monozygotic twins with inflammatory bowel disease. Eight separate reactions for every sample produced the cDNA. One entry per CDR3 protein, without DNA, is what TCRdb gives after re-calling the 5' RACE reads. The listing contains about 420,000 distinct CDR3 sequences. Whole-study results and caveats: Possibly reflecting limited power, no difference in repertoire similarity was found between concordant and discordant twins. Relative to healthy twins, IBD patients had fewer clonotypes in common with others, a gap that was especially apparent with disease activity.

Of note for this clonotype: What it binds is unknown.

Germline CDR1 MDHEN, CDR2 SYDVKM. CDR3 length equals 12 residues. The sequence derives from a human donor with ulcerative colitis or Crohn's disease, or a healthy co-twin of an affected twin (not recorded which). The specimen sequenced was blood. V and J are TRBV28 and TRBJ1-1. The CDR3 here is CASSAVNTEAFF.